The entry below describes one T cell receptor beta chain. This sample was included in a study of somatic mutations in cytotoxic T cells in rheumatoid arthritis. Study at large: T-cell populations stained with V beta antibodies were in some cases flow-sorted at nearly 100% purity, including V beta1+ cells that were sequenced for TCRB.

The data were produced by immunoSEQ multiplex PCR, yet TCRdb's version contains in-frame clones alone and is incomplete. The sample has roughly 14,000 clones, 75% to 95% seen once. The germline V and J ends were trimmed by 5 bases and 0 bases, with 11 bases remaining between them. CDR3 length: 15 residues. CDR1 is SEHNR and CDR2 is FQNEAQ in the germline V gene (reference sequence). Positive magnetic bead selection separated CD4+ and CD8+ cells, and flow cytometry confirmed purity. The sample comprised CD4+ T cells sorted from blood. This TCR was recovered from a man in his 70s with rheumatoid arthritis. The rearrangement joins TRBV7-9 to TRBJ1-5; possibly TRBD1 for D (5 bases). CDR3 nucleotide sequence: TGTGCCAGCAGCCAAGGCGGGGGTAGCAATCAGCCCCAGCATTTT. Translated: CASSQGGGSNQPQHF.